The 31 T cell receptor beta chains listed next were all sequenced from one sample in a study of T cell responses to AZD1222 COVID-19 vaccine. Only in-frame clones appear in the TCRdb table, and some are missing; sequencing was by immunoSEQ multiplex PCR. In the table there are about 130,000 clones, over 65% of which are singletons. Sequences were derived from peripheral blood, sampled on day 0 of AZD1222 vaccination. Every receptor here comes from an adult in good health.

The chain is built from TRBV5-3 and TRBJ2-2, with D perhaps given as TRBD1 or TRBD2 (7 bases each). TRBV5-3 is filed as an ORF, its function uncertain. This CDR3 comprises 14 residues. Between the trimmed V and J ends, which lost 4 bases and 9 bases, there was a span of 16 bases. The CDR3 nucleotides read TGTGCCAGAAGCCTGGGGGGGACAGATAGGGAGCTGTTTTTT. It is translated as CARSLGGTDRELFF.

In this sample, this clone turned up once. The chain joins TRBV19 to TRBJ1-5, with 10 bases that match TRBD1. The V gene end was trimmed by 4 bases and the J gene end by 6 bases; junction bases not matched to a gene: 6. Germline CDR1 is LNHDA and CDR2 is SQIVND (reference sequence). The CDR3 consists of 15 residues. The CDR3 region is CASSTRDRGVQPQHF. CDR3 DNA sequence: TGTGCCAGTAGTACCCGGGACAGGGGTGTTCAGCCCCAGCATTTT.

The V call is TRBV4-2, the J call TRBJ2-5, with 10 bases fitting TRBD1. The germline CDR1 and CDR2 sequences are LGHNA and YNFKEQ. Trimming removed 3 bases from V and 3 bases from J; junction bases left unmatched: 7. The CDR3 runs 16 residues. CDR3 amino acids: CASSHQRGTGEETQYF. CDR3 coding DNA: TGTGCCAGCAGCCATCAAAGAGGGACAGGGGAAGAGACCCAGTACTTC.

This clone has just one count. CDR3 in DNA: TGCAGCGTTGGTTTATCGGGGAGAGGCACTGAAGCTTTCTTT. Protein sequence: CSVGLSGRGTEAFF. V gene TRBV29-1 combines with J gene TRBJ1-1; D gene uncertain. From germline, CDR1 is SQVTM and CDR2 ANQGSEA. V lost 4 bases, J lost 4 bases, and 16 bases lay in between. This CDR3 comprises 14 residues.

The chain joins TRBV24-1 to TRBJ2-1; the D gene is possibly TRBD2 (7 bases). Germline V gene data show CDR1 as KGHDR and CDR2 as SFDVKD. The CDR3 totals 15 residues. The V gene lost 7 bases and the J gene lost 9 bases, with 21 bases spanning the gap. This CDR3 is CATRDGGPDEGEQFF. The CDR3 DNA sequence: TGTGCCACCAGAGACGGGGGGCCGGACGAGGGTGAGCAGTTCTTC.

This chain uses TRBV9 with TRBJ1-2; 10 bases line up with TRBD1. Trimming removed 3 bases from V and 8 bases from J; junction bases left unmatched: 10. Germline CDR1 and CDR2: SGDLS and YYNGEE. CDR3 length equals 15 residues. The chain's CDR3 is CASSGQGAVMGGYTF. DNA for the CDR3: TGTGCCAGCAGCGGACAGGGGGCTGTTATGGGCGGCTACACCTTC.

CDR3 sequence (DNA): TGTGCCAGCAGTAGACAGGGGATGAGCACAGATACGCAGTATTTT. This encodes CASSRQGMSTDTQYF. V and J are TRBV3-1 (or the pseudogene TRBV3-2) and TRBJ2-3, with TRBD1 matching over 8 bases. V lost 6 bases, J lost 0 bases, and 5 bases stayed unmatched. Per germline, CDR1 LGHDT and CDR2 YNNKEL (reference sequence). The CDR3 is made up of 15 amino acids.

This CDR3 reads CASSIQTRSNYGYTF. The CDR3 DNA follows: TGTGCCAGTAGTATCCAGACAAGATCTAACTATGGCTACACCTTC. The chain links TRBV19 to TRBJ1-2; D ambiguous. The V end lost 3 bases, the J end lost 0 bases, and 11 bases lay between the germline ends. The CDR3 contains 15 residues. Germline loops: CDR1 LNHDA, CDR2 SQIVND (reference sequence).

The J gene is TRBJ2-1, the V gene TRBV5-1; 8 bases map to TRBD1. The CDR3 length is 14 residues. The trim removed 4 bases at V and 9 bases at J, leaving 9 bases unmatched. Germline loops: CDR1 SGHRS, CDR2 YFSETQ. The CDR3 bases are TGCGCCAGCAGCCCCGGGACAGGCCCCTCTGAGCAGTTCTTC. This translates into CASSPGTGPSEQFF.

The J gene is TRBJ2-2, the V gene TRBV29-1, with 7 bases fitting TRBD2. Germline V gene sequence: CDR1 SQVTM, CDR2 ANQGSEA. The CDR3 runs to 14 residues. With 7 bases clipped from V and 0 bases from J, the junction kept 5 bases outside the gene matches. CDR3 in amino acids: CSGVAGANTGELFF. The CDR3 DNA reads TGCAGCGGAGTAGCGGGCGCGAACACCGGGGAGCTGTTTTTT.

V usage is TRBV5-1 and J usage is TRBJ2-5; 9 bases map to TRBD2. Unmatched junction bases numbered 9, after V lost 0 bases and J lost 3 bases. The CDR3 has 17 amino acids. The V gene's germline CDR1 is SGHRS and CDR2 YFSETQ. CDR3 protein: CASSLGLAGQLKETQYF. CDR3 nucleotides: TGCGCCAGCAGCTTGGGGCTAGCGGGGCAACTAAAAGAGACCCAGTACTTC.

DNA for the CDR3: TGTGCCAGCAGCCCAGGGACTAACTATGGCTACACCTTC. Amino acid sequence: CASSPGTNYGYTF. The rearrangement joins TRBV6-5 to TRBJ1-2; a possible D gene is TRBD1 (5 bases). Trimming cost V 6 bases and J 0 bases, with 8 bases left between them. The CDR3 runs 13 residues. Germline assignment: CDR1 MNHEY and CDR2 SVGAGI.

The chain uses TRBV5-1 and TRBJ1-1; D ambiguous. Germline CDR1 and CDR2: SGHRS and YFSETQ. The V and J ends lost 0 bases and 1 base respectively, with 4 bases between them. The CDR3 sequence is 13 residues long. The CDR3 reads CASSLDPNTEAFF. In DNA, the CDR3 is TGCGCCAGCAGCTTGGATCCGAACACTGAAGCTTTCTTT.

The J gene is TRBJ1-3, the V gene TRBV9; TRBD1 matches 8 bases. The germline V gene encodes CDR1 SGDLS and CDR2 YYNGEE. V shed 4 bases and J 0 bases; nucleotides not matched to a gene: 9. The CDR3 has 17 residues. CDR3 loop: CASSSRQGQTSGNTIYF. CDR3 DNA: TGTGCCAGCAGCTCCCGACAGGGGCAGACCTCTGGAAACACCATATATTTT. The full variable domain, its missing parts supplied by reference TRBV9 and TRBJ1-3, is DSGVTQTPKHLITATGQRVTLRCSPRSGDLSVYWYQQSLDQGLQFLIQYYNGEERAKGNILERFSAQQFPDLHSELNLSSLELGDSALYFCASSSRQGQTSGNTIYFGEGSWLTVV.

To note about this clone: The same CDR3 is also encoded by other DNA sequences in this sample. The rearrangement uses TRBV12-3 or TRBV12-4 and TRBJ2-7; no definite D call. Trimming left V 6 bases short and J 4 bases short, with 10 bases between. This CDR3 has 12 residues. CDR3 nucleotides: TGTGCCAGCAGCCTAACTCCATACGAGCAGTACTTC. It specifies CASSLTPYEQYF.

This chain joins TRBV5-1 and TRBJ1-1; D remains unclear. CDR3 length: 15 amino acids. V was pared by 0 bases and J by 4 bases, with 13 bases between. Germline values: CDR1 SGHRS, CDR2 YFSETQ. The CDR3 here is CASSLVTGGVTEAFF. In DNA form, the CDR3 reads TGCGCCAGCAGCTTGGTAACCGGAGGAGTCACTGAAGCTTTCTTT.

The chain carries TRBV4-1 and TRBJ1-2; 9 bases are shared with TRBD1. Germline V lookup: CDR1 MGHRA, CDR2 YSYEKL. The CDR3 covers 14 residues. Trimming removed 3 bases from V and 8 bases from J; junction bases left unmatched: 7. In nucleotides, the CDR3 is TGCGCCAGCAGCCAGACACAGGGGGCGCAGGGCTACACCTTC. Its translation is CASSQTQGAQGYTF.

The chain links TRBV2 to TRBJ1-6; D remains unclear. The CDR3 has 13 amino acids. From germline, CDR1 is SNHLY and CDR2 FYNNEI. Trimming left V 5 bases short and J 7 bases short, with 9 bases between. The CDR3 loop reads CASSTAQNSPLHF. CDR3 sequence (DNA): TGTGCCAGCAGTACGGCCCAAAATTCACCCCTCCACTTT.

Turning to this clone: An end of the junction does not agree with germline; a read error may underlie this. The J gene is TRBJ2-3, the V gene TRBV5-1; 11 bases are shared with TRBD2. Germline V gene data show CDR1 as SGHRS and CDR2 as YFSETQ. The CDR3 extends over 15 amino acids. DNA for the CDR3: TGTAGGAGCAGCTTGGCTAGCGGGGGGAAAGATACGCAGTATTTT. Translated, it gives CRSSLASGGKDTQYF. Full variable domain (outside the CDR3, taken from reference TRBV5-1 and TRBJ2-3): KAGVTQTPRYLIKTRGQQVTLSCSPISGHRSVSWYQQTPGQGLQFLFEYFSETQRNKGNFPGRFSGRQFSNSRSEMNVSTLELGDSALYLCRSSLASGGKDTQYFGPGTRLTVL.

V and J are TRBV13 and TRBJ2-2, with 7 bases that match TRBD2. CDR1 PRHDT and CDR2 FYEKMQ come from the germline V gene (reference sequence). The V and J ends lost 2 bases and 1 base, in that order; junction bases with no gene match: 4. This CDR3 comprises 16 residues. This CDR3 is CASSLLAGVNTGELFF. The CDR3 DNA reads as TGTGCCAGCAGCTTACTGGCGGGGGTGAACACCGGGGAGCTGTTTTTT.

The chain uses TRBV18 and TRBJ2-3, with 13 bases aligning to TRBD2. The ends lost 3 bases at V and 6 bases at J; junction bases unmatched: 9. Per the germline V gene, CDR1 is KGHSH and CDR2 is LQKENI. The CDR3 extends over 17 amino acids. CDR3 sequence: CASSPSRTSGGADTQYF. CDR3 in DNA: TGTGCCAGCTCACCTTCGAGAACTAGCGGGGGGGCGGATACGCAGTATTTT.

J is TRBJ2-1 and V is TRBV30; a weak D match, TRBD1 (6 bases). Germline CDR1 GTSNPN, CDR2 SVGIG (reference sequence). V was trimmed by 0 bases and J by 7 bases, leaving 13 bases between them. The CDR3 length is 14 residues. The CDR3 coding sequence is TGTGCCTGGAGTGTTGGGGGCAGGAGGAATGAGCAGTTCTTC. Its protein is CAWSVGGRRNEQFF.

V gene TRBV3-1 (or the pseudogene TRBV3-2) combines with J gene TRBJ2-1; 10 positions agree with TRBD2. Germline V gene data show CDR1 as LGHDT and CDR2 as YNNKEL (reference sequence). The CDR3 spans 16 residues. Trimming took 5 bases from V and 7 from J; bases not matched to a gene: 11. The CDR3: CASSTAPGLATNEQFF. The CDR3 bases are TGTGCCAGCAGCACCGCTCCGGGACTAGCGACAAATGAGCAGTTCTTC.

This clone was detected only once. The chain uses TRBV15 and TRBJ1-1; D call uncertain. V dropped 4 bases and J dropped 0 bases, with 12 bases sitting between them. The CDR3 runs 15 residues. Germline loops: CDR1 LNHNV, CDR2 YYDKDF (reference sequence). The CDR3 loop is CATSNPGPLNTEAFF. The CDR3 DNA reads TGTGCCACCAGCAACCCGGGCCCATTGAACACTGAAGCTTTCTTT.

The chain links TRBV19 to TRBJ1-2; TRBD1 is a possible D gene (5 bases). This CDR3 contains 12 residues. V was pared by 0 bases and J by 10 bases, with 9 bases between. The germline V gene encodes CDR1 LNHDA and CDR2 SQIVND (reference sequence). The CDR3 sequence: CASSIEHRNYTF. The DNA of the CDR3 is TGTGCCAGTAGTATAGAACACAGGAACTACACCTTC.

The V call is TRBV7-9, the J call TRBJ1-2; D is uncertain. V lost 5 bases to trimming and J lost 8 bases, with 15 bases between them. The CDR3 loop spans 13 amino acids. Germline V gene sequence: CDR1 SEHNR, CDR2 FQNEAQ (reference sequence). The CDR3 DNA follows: TGTGCCAGCAGCACTAGCCTCGCCGGGGGCTACACCTTC. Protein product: CASSTSLAGGYTF.

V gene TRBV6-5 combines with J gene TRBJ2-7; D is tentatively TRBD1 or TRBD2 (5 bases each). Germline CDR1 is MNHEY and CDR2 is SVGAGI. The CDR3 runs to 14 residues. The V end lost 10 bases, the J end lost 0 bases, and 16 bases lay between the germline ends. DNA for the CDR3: TGTGCCACCAAGGAGTACGGGGCCTCCTACGAGCAGTACTTC. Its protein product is CATKEYGASYEQYF.

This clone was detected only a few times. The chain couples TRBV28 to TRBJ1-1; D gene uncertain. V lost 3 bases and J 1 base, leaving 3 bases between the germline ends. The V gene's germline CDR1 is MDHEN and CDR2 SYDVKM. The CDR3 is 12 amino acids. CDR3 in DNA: TGTGCCAGCAGTTTCGAGAACACTGAAGCTTTCTTT. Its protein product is CASSFENTEAFF.

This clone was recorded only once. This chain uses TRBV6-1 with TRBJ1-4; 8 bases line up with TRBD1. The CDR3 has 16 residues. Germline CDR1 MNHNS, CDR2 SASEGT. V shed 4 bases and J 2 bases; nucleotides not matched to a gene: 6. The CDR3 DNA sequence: TGTGCCAGCAGTGGCCAGGGGGCTTGGACTAATGAAAAACTGTTTTTT. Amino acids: CASSGQGAWTNEKLFF.

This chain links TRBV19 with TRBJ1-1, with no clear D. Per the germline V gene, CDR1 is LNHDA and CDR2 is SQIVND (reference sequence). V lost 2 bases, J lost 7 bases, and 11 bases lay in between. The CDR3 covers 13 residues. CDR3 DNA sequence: TGTGCCAGTAGTATAACTGACGGTGATGAAGCTTTCTTT. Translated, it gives CASSITDGDEAFF.

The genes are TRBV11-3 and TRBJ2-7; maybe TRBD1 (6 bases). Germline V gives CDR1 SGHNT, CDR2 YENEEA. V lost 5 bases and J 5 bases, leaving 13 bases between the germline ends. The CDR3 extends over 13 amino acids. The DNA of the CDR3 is TGTGCCAGCAGCCCTGTCTCAGGGGACGAGCAGTACTTC. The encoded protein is CASSPVSGDEQYF.